The clone carrying this TCR beta chain has a count of ten or more. Amplification targeted the TCR beta CDR3 regions, with RNA transcripts as the source material. An opening RT-PCR round employed HTBI primers and preceded a second-round multiplex PCR. TCRdb reprocessed the multiplex PCR reads with MiXCR, giving one entry per CDR3 protein. The sample lists some 390,000 distinct CDR3 sequences; 18% were seen once. The entry originates in a study of Graves' ophthalmopathy and Graves' hyperthyroidism. V was trimmed by 11 bases and J by 0 bases, leaving 16 bases between them. Germline V gene lookup returns CDR1 MNHEY and CDR2 SVGEGT. This CDR3 contains 14 residues.

This rearrangement joins TRBV6-2 or TRBV6-3 to TRBJ2-5, with D possibly being TRBD1 (5 bases). This TCR was recovered from a woman in her late teens or twenties with Graves' ophthalmopathy. Sequencing was performed on peripheral blood. The CDR3 bases are TGTGCCGAAAAGGCAGGGCTGGACCAAGAGACCCAGTACTTC. As protein: CAEKAGLDQETQYF.